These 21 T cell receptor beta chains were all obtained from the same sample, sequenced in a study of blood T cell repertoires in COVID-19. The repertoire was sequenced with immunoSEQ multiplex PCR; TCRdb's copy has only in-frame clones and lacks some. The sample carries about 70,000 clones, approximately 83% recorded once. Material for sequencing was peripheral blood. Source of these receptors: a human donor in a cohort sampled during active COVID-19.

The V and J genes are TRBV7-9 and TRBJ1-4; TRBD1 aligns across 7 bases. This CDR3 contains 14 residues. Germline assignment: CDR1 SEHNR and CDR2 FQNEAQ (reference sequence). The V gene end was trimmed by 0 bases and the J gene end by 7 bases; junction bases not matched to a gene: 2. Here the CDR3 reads CASSLAGGGEKLFF. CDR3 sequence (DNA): TGTGCCAGCAGCTTAGCAGGGGGCGGTGAAAAACTGTTTTTT.

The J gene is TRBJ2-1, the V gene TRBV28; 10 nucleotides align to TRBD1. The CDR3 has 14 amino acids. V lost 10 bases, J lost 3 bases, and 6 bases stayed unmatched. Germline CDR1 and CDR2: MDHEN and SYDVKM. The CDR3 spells CATKTGGNYNEQFF. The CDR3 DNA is TGTGCCACCAAGACAGGGGGCAACTACAATGAGCAGTTCTTC.

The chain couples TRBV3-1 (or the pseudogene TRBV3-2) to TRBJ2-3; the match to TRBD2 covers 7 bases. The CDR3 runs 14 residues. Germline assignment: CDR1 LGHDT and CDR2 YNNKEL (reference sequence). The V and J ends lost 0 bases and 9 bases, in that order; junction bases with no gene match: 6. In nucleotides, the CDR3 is TGTGCCAGCAGCCAAGACGCTAGCGGTCGAACGCAGTATTTT. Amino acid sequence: CASSQDASGRTQYF.

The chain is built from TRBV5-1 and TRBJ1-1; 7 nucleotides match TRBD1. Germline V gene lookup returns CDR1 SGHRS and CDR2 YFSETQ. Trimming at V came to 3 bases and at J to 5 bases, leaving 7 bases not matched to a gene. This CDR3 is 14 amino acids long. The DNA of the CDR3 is TGCGCCAGCAGCTCCAGGACAGGTTGGACTGAAGCTTTCTTT. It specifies CASSSRTGWTEAFF.

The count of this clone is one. This CDR3 is CASSVRPGGRGARNTEAFF. CDR3 DNA: TGTGCCAGCAGCGTAAGACCCGGGGGCAGGGGGGCGAGGAACACTGAAGCTTTCTTT. The chain employs TRBV11-2 and TRBJ1-1; the match to TRBD1 covers 7 bases. Germline lookup yields CDR1 SGHAT and CDR2 FQNNGV. The junction had 19 bases not matched to a gene; V was cut back by 5 bases and J by 1 base. This CDR3 spans 19 amino acids.

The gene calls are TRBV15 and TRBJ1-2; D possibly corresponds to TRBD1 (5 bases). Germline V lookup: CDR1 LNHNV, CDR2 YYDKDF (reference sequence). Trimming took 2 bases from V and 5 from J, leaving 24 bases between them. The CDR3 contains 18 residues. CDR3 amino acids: CATSRSSPDTKWEYGYTF. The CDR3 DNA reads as TGTGCCACCAGCAGATCATCTCCGGACACGAAGTGGGAATATGGCTACACCTTC.

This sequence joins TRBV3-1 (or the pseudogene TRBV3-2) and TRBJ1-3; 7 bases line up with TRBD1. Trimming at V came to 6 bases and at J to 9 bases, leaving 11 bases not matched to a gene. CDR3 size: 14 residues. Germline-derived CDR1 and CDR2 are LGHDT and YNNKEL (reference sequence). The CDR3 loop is CASSLQGTPGTIYF. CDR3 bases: TGTGCCAGCAGTTTACAGGGGACCCCCGGCACCATATATTTT.

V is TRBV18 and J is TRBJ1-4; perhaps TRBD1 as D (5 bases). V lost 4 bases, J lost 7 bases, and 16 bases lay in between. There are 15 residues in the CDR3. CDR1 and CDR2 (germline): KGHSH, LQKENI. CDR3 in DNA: TGTGCCAGCTCACGAGATGGGGGGTTCCGTGAAAAACTGTTTTTT. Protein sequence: CASSRDGGFREKLFF.

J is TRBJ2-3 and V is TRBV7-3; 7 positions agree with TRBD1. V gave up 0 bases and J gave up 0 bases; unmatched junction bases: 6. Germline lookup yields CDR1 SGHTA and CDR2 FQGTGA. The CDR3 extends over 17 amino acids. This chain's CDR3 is CASSLTPTGASTDTQYF. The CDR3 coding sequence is TGTGCCAGCAGCTTAACGCCAACAGGGGCCAGCACAGATACGCAGTATTTT.

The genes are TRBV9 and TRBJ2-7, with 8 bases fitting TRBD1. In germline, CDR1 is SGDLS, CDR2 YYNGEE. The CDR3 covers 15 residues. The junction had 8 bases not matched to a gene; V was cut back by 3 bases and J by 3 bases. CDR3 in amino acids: CASSAGRTGIYEQYF. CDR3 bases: TGTGCCAGCAGCGCCGGAAGGACAGGGATCTACGAGCAGTACTTC.

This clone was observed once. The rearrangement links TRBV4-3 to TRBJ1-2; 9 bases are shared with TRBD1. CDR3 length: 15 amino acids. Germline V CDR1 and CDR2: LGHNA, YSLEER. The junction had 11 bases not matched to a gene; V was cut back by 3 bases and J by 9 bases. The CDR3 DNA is TGCGCCAGCAGCCAGTATCAGGGACAGGGTAGCCGCTACACCTTC. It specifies CASSQYQGQGSRYTF.

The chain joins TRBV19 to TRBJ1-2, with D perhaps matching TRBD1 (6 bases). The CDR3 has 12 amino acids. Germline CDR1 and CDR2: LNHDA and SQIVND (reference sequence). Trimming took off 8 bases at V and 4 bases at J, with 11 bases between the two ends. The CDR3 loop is CASSGTFYGYTF. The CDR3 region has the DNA TGTGCCAGTTCCGGGACATTCTATGGCTACACCTTC.

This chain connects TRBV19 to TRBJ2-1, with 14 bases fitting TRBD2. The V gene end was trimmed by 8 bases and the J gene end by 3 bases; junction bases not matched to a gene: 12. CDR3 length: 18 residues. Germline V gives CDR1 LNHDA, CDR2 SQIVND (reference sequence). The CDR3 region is CASRRGTSGGTIYNEQFF. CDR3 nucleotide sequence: TGTGCCAGTCGTCGGGGGACTAGCGGGGGAACGATCTACAATGAGCAGTTCTTC.

CDR3 amino acids: CASSYSRQNNGYTF. CDR3 coding DNA: TGTGCCAGCAGTTACAGCAGGCAAAACAATGGCTACACCTTC. The rearrangement links TRBV6-5 to TRBJ1-2; D not resolved. Germline V gene lookup returns CDR1 MNHEY and CDR2 SVGAGI. Trimming pared 2 bases from V and 6 bases from J, leaving 13 bases between. The CDR3 loop spans 14 amino acids.

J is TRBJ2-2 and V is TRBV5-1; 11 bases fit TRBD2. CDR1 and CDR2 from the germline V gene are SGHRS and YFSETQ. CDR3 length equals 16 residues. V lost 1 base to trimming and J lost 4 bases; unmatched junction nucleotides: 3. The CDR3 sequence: CASSLTSGGLTGELFF. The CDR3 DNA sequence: TGCGCCAGCAGCTTGACTAGCGGGGGCCTCACCGGGGAGCTGTTTTTT.

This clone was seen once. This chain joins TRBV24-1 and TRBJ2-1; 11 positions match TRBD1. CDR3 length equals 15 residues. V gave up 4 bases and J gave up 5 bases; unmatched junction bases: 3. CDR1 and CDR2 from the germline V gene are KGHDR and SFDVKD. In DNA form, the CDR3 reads TGTGCCACCAGTGACCCGGGACAGGGGGACAATGAGCAGTTCTTC. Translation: CATSDPGQGDNEQFF.

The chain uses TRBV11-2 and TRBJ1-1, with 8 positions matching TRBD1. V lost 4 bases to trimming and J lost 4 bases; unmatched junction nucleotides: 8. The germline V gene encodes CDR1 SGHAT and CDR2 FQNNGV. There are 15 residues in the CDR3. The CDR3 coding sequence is TGTGCCAGCAGCTCGCCTTACAGGGGGGGCACTGAAGCTTTCTTT. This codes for CASSSPYRGGTEAFF.

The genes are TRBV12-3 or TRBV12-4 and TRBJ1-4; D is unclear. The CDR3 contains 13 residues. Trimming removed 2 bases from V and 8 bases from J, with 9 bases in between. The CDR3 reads CASSLRREEKLFF. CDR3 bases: TGTGCCAGCAGTTTAAGGCGGGAAGAAAAACTGTTTTTT.

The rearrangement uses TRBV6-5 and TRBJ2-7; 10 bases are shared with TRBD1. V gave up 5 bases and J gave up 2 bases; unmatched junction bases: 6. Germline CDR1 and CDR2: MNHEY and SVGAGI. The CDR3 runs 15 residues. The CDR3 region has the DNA TGTGCCAGCAGTAGGGCCGGGACAGGGGCCTACGAGCAGTACTTC. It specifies CASSRAGTGAYEQYF.

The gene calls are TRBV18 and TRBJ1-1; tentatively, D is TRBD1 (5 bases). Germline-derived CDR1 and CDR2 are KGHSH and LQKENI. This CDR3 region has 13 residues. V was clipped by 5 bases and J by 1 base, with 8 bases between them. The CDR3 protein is CASSSGQNTEAFF. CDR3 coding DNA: TGTGCCAGCTCATCAGGACAGAACACTGAAGCTTTCTTT.

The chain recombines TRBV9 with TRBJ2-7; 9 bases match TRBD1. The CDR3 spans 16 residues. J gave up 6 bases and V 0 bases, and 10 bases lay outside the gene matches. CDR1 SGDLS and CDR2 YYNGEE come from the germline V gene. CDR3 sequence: CASSVGGQGKMSEQYF. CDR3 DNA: TGTGCCAGCAGCGTAGGAGGACAGGGGAAAATGAGCGAGCAGTACTTC.